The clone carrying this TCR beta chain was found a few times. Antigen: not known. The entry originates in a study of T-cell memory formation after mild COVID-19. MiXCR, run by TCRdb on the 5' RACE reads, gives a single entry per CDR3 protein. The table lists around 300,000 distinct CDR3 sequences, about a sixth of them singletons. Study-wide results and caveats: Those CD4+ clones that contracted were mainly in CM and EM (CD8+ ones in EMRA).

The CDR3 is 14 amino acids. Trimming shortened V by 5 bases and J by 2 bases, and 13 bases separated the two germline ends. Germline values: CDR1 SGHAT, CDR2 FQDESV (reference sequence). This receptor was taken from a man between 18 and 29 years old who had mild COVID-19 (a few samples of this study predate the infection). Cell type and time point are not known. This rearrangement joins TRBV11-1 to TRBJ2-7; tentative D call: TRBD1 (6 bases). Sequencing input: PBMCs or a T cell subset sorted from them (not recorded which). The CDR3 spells CASSPTTGPYEQYV. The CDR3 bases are TGTGCCAGCAGCCCCACAACAGGGCCCTACGAGCAGTACGTC.